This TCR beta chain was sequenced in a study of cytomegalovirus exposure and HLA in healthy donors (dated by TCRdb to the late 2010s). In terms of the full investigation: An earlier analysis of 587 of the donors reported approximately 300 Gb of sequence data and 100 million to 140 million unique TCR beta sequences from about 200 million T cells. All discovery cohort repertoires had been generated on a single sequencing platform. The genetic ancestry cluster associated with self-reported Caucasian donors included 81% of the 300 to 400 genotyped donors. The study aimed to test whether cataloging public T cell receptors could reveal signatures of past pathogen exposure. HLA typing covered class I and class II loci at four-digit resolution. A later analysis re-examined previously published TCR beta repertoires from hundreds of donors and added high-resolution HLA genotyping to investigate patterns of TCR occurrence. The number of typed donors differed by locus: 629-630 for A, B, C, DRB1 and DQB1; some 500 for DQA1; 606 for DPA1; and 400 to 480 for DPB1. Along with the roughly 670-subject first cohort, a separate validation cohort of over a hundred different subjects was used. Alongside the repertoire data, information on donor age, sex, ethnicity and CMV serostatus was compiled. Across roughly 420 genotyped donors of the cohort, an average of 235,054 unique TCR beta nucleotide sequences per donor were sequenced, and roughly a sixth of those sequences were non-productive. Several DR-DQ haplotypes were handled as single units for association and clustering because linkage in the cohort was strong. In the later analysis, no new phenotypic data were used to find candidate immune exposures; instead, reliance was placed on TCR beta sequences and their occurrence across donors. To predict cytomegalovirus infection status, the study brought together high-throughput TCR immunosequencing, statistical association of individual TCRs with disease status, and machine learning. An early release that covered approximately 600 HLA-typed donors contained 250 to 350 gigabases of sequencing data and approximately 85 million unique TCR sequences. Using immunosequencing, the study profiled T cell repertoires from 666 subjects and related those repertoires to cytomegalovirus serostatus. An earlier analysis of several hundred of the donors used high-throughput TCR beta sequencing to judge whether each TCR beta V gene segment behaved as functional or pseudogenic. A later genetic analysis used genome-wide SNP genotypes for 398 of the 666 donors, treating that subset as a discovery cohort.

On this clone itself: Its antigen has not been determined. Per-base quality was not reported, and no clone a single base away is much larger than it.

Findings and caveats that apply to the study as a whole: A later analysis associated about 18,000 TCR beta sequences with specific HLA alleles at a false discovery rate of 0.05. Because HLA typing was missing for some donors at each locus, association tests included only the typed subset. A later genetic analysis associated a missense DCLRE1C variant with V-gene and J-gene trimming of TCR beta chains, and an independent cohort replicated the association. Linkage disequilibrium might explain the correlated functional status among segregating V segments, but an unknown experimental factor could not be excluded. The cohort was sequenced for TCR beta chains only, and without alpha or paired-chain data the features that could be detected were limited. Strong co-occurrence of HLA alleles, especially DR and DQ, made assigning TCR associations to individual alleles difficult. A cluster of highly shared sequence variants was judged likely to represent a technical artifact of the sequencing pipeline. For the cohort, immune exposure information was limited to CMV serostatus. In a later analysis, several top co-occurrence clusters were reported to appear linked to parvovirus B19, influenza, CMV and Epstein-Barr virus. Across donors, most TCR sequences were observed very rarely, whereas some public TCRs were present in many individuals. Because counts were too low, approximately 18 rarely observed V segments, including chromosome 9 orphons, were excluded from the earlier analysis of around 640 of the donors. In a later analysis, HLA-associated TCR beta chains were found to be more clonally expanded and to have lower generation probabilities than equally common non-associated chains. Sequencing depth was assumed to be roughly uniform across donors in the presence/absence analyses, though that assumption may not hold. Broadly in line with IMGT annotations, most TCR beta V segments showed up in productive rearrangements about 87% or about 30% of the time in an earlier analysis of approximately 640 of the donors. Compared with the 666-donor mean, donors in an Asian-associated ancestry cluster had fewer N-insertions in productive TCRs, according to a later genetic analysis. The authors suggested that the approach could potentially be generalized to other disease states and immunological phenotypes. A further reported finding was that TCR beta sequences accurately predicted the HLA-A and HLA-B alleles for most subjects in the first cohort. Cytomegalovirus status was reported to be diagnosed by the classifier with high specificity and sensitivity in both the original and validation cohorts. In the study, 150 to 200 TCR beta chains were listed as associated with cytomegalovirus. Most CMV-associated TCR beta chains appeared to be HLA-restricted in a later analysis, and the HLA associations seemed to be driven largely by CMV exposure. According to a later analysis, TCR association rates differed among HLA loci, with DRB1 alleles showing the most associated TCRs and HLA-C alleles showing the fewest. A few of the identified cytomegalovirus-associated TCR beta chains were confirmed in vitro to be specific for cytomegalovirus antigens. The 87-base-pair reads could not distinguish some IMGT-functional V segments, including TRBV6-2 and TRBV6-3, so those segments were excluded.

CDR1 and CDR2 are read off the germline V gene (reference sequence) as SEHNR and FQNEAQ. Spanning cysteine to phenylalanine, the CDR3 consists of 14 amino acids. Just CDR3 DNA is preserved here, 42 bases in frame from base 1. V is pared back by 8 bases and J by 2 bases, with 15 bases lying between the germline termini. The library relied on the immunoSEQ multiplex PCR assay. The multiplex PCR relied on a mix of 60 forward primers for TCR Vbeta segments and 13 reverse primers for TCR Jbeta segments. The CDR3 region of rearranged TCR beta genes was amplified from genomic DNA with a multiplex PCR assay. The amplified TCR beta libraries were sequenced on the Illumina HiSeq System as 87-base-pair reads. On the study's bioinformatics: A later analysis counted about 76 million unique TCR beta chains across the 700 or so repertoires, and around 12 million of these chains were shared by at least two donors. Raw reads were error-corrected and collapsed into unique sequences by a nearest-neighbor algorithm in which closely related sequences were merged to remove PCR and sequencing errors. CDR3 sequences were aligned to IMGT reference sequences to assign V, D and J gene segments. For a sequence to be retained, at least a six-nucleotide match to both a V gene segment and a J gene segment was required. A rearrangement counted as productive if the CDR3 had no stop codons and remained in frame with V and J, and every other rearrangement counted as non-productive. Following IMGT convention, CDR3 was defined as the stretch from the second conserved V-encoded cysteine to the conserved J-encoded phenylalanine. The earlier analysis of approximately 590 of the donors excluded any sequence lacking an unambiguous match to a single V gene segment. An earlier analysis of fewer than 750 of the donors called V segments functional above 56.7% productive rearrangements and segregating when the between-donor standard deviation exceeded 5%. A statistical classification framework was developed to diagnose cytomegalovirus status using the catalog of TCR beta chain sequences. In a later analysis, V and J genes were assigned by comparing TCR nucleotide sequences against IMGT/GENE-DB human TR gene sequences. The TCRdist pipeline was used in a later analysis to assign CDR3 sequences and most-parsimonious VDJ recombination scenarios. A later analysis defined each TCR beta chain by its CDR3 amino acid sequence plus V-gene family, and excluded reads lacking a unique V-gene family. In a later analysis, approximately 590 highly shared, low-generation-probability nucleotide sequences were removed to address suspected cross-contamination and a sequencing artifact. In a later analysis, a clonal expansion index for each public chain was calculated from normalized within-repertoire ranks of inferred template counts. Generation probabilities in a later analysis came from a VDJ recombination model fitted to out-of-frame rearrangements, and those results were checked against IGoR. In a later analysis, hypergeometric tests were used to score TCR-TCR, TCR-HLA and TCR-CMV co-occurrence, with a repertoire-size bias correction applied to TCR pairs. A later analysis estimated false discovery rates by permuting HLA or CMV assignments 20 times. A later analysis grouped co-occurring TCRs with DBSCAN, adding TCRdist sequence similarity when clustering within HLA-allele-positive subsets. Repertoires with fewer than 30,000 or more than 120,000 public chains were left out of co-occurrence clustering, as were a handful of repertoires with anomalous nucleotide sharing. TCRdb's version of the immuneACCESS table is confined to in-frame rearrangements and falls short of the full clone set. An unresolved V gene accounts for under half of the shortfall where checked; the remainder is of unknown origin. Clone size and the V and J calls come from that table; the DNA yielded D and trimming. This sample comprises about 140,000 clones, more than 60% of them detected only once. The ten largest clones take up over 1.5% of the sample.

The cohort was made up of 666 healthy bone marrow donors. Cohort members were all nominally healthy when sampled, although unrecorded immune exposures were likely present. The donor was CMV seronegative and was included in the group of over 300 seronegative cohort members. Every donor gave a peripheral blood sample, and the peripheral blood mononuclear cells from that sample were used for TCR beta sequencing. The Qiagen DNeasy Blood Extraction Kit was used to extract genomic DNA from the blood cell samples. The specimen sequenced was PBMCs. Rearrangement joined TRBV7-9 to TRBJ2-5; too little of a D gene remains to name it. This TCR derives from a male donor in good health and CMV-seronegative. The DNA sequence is TGTGCCAGCCGAGACGGCGGCTTTCAAGAGACCCAGTACTTC. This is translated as CASRDGGFQETQYF.